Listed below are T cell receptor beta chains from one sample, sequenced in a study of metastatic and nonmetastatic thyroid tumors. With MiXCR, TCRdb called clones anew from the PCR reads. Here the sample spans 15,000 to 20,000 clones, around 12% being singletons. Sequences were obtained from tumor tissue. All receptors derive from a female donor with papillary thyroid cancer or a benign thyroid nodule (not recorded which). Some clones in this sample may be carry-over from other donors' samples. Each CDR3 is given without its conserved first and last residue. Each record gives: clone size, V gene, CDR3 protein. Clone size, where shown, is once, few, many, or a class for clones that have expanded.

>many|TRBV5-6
ASSLVSGGEQY
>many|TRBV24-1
ATSETGSYGYT
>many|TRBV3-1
ASSQYRDEQF
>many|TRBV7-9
ATSLRLHNYGYT
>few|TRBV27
ASSPRGADNEQF
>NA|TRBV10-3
AISSEASYNEQF
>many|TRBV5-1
ASSRDGYYGYT
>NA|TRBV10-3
AISVGSGNTIY
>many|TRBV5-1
ASSFSTAIAKNIQY
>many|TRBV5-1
ASSPDLPDTQY
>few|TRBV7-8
ASSRSGNEQY
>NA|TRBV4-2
ASSPAMGGPHNEQF
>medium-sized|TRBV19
ASSMAQGFGETQY
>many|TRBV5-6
ASRKPGGSEQY
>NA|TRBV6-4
ASSTGRENSPLH
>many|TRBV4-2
ASSPRQGTNEKLF
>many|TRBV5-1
ASSQVEDWDGYT
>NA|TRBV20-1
SASDLAGYEQY
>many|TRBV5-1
ASSSAWGANVLT
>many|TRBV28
ASSLAGVTDTQY
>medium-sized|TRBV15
ATSRAVTLNTEAF
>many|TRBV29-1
SVVGQGAGNTEAF
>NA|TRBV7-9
ASLGARGGYT
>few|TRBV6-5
ASNPGTSGGLNTVELF
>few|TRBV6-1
ASRESGGRNIEAF
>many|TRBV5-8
ASSSGGTGDTIY
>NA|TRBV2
ASRGRSNFDYEQY
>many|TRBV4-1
ASSQVDRGETQY
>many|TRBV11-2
ASSLGHRTDTQY
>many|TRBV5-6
ASSRGGGNYGYT
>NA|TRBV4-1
ASSQDQRPKQF
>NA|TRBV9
ASSVGQEQGNTTY
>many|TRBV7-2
ASSLGRGNTEAF
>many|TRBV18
ASSPSSGRVSYNEQF
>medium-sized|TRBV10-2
ASSGLNTEAF
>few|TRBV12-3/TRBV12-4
ASSLGQGILYNEQF
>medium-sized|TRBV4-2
ASSRLAGASNTGELF
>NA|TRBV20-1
SAARLAGLDNEQF
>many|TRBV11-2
ASSPSGSVYEQY
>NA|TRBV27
ASRGGEAEAF
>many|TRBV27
ASSPRRGGGSGANVLT
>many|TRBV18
ASSLTAGGQETQY
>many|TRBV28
ASSLAQLGIQY
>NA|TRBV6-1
ASSRLAGYNEQF
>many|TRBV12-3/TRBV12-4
ASSLEASGYNEQF
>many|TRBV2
ASSRQGASYEQY
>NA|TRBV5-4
ASSLSCCGTGELF
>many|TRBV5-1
ASSSSPGTFTEAF
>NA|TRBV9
TSSVGTMGFEQY
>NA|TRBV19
SSSISGTSPVYEQY
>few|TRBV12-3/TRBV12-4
ASSLHTSSSGNTIY
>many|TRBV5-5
ASSGRVVSTDTQY
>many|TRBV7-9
ASSNLYEQY
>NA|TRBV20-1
SATPVGSEKLF